This passage covers 5 T cell receptor beta chains from one sample sequenced in a study of cytomegalovirus exposure and HLA in healthy donors. The PCR contained 60 Vbeta and 13 Jbeta primers. Profiling relied on immunoSEQ multiplex PCR, and the TCRdb table lists in-frame clones only, not all of them. The sample records roughly 160,000 clones, roughly 80% being singletons. The sequenced sample was PBMCs. These receptors were collected from a woman aged 50 to 65 in good health and CMV-seronegative.

This clone was seen a handful of times. V gene TRBV15 combines with J gene TRBJ2-6; possibly TRBD1 for D (5 bases). The CDR3 consists of 16 residues. V lost 3 bases and J 0 bases, leaving 9 bases between the germline ends. The germline gives CDR1 LNHNV, CDR2 YYDKDF (reference sequence). The CDR3 DNA follows: TGTGCCACCAGCAGCGACAGAAGCTCTGGGGCCAACGTCCTGACTTTC. It translates to CATSSDRSSGANVLTF.

The chain combines TRBV7-9 with TRBJ2-1; 8 bases agree with TRBD2. CDR1 SEHNR and CDR2 FQNEAQ come from the germline V gene (reference sequence). V shed 7 bases and J 9 bases; nucleotides not matched to a gene: 8. This CDR3 has 13 amino acids. In nucleotides, the CDR3 is TGTGCCAGCACCCTGGGACTAGTTGCTGAGCAGTTCTTC. Encoded protein: CASTLGLVAEQFF.

V usage is TRBV7-2 and J usage is TRBJ2-7; 9 bases are shared with TRBD1. J was trimmed by 3 bases and V by 2 bases; bases with no gene match: 8. CDR3 length: 16 residues. CDR1 is SGHTA, CDR2 FQGNSA, per germline. The chain's CDR3 is CASSLMSPGQGYEQYF. CDR3 bases: TGTGCCAGCAGCTTAATGTCTCCGGGACAGGGCTACGAGCAGTACTTC.

The genes are TRBV27 and TRBJ1-2; perhaps TRBD1 as D (6 bases). Germline V gene lookup returns CDR1 MNHEY and CDR2 SMNVEV (reference sequence). CDR3 length: 15 residues. The ends were cut back, 5 bases at V and 3 bases at J, with 16 bases in the middle. CDR3 coding DNA: TGTGCCAGCAGTCAATCCATACAGGGTTACTATGGCTACACCTTC. As protein: CASSQSIQGYYGYTF.

The chain employs TRBV28 and TRBJ2-5, with a weak D call TRBD1 (6 bases). The end of the DNA aligns better with TRBJ2-7, so the J call may be wrong. The CDR3 loop spans 16 amino acids. Germline V CDR1 and CDR2: MDHEN, SYDVKM. The CDR3 here is CASSRLVTGISYEQYF. CDR3 bases: TGTGCCAGCAGCCGACTCGTGACAGGCATCTCCTACGAGCAGTACTTC.